The 30 T cell receptor beta chains listed next were all sequenced from one sample in a study of Graves' ophthalmopathy and Graves' hyperthyroidism. RNA transcripts were the source from which TCR beta CDR3 regions were amplified. A first-round RT-PCR used HTBI primers, followed by a second-round multiplex PCR. TCRdb reanalysed the multiplex PCR reads using MiXCR and keeps one entry per CDR3 protein. The repertoire holds approximately 1.2 million distinct CDR3 sequences, with approximately 35% as singletons. Material: peripheral blood or thyroid tissue (not recorded which). These receptors were collected from an adult man with Graves' hyperthyroidism.

V usage is TRBV20-1 and J usage is TRBJ1-1, with a weak D call TRBD1 (6 bases). The germline CDR1 and CDR2 sequences are DFQATT and SNEGSKA (reference sequence). The CDR3 length is 12 residues. V lost 2 bases and J lost 5, with 9 bases in between. The CDR3 loop is CSARWTDTEAFF. Written as DNA, the CDR3 is TGCAGTGCTAGATGGACAGATACTGAAGCTTTCTTT.

At least ten counts were recorded for this clonotype. The rearrangement joins TRBV7-2 to TRBJ2-7; 9 bases are a match to TRBD2. Germline CDR1 reads SGHTA; CDR2 reads FQGNSA. There are 15 residues in the CDR3. V shed 4 bases, J shed 0 bases, and the junction held 4 bases outside the gene matches. CDR3 sequence reads: CASSSSGGPSYEQYF. CDR3 coding DNA: TGTGCCAGCAGCTCGAGCGGGGGGCCCTCCTACGAGCAGTACTTC.

This clonotype was counted a few times. Compared with germline, one end of the junction differs, possibly owing to a read error. The rearrangement joins TRBV10-3 to TRBJ1-2; D is possibly TRBD1 (5 bases). Germline V lookup: CDR1 ENHRY, CDR2 SYGVKD. This CDR3 spans 15 amino acids. Written as DNA, the CDR3 is TGTGCCAGCAGTTACATAGGTCCCCGGGGCCATGGCTACACCTTC. Translating it yields CASSYIGPRGHGYTF.

This clonotype was detected only once. The chain links TRBV2 to TRBJ1-1, with 8 positions matching TRBD1. The V gene's germline CDR1 is SNHLY and CDR2 FYNNEI. This CDR3 is 12 amino acids long. Losses at the gene ends were 10 bases for V and 7 bases for J; bases not matched to a gene: 8. The CDR3 is CATAGGWNEAFF. The CDR3, as DNA: TGTGCCACTGCAGGGGGCTGGAATGAAGCTTTCTTT.

This clonotype was detected many times. The chain uses TRBV2 and TRBJ2-7; 7 bases map to TRBD1. Germline V CDR1 and CDR2: SNHLY, FYNNEI. Trimming at V came to 6 bases and at J to 6 bases, leaving 8 bases not matched to a gene. The CDR3 runs to 13 residues. Written as DNA, the CDR3 is TGTGCCAGCAGCCAGATGACAGGGTCCGAGCAGTACTTC. This encodes CASSQMTGSEQYF.

This clonotype was seen ten or more times. The CDR3 DNA sequence: TGCGCCAGCAGCCAACCCTGGGACAGAGACTCGGGCTATGGCTACACCTTC. Protein: CASSQPWDRDSGYGYTF. The chain uses TRBV4-1 and TRBJ1-2; 7 nucleotides match TRBD1. After removal of 2 bases from V and 4 bases from J, the junction contained 13 bases not matched to a gene. Germline V gene data show CDR1 as MGHRA and CDR2 as YSYEKL. There are 17 residues in the CDR3.

This clonotype was seen a handful of times. One base away lies a much larger clone, so this may be a sequencing read error. In this CDR3 the conserved last residue, phenylalanine or tryptophan, is missing, so a read error is likely. The chain couples TRBV29-1 to TRBJ1-2; D may be TRBD1 (5 bases). The CDR3 is made up of 11 amino acids. From germline, CDR1 is SQVTM and CDR2 ANQGSEA. Trimming removed 4 bases from V and 7 bases from J, with 10 bases in between. This chain's CDR3 is CSVGGGRGYTL. Written as DNA, the CDR3 is TGCAGCGTTGGGGGCGGACGTGGCTACACCCTC.

The chain links TRBV24-1 to TRBJ1-5, with D unclear. Per the germline V gene, CDR1 is KGHDR and CDR2 is SFDVKD. V lost 0 bases, J lost 6 bases, and 11 bases lay in between. This CDR3 spans 15 amino acids. The CDR3 DNA is TGTGCCACCAGTGATTTGGGACTAGCGGGTCAGCCCCAGCATTTT. Translation: CATSDLGLAGQPQHF.

The rearrangement uses TRBV29-1 and TRBJ1-1, with a tentative D call TRBD1 (5 bases). CDR1 and CDR2 (germline): SQVTM, ANQGSEA. Trimming stripped 1 base from V and 7 bases from J, with 10 bases between. The CDR3 totals 12 residues. DNA of the CDR3: TGCAGCGTTGAAGGCAGGGCGGATGAAGCTTTCTTT. Translating it yields CSVEGRADEAFF. The full variable domain, in which reference TRBV29-1 and TRBJ1-1 provide the parts outside the CDR3, is SAVISQKPSRDICQRGTSLTIQCQVDSQVTMMFWYRQQPGQSLTLIATANQGSEATYESGFVIDKFPISRPNLTFSTLTVSNMSPEDSSIYLCSVEGRADEAFFGQGTRLTVV.

Concerning this clonotype itself: A read error may account for a junction end that differs from germline. The chain employs TRBV7-9 and TRBJ2-5; D possibly corresponds to TRBD2 (5 bases). This CDR3 is 13 amino acids long. CDR1 and CDR2 from the germline V gene are SEHNR and FQNEAQ (reference sequence). The CDR3 DNA sequence: TGCGCCAGCAGCCCCATCCGGGGAGAGCCCCAGTACTTC. It encodes CASSPIRGEPQYF. The full variable domain, in which reference TRBV7-9 and TRBJ2-5 provide the parts outside the CDR3, is DTGVSQNPRHKITKRGQNVTFRCDPISEHNRLYWYRQTLGQGPEFLTYFQNEAQLEKSRLLSDRFSAERPKGSFSTLEIQRTEQGDSAMYLCASSPIRGEPQYFGPGTRLLVL.

In its sample, this clonotype was seen many times. The V gene is TRBV7-2, the J gene TRBJ1-5; 7 bases align to TRBD1. V was clipped by 5 bases and J by 4 bases; unmatched bases: 5. The CDR3 has 14 amino acids. Germline values: CDR1 SGHTA, CDR2 FQGNSA. CDR3 amino acids: CASSQGQRNQPQHF. The DNA for the CDR3 is TGTGCCAGCAGCCAGGGACAGAGAAATCAGCCCCAGCATTTT.

CDR3 sequence reads: CSVEDLEAFF. For the CDR3, the DNA is TGCAGCGTTGAAGATCTTGAAGCTTTCTTT. V and J are TRBV29-1 and TRBJ1-1; D ambiguous. CDR3 length: 10 residues. CDR1 and CDR2 from the germline V gene are SQVTM and ANQGSEA. The V and J ends lost 0 bases and 7 bases respectively, with 3 bases between them.

The V gene is TRBV24-1, the J gene TRBJ2-7; the match to TRBD2 covers 13 bases. The J segment lost 6 bases and the V segment lost 4 bases, leaving 5 bases of the junction unmatched. Germline V gene data show CDR1 as KGHDR and CDR2 as SFDVKD. This CDR3 contains 15 residues. The CDR3 sequence: CATSDPRTSGSEQYF. The CDR3 coding sequence is TGTGCCACCAGTGACCCGCGGACTAGCGGGAGCGAGCAGTACTTC.

This clonotype was counted many times. The rearrangement joins TRBV9 to TRBJ2-5, with 8 bases lining up with TRBD1. Germline CDR1 reads SGDLS; CDR2 reads YYNGEE. V shed 1 base, J shed 5 bases, and the junction held 7 bases outside the gene matches. CDR3 length equals 15 residues. The CDR3 DNA is TGTGCCAGCAGCGTATCACAGGGGGTTTTGGAGACCCAGTACTTC. Translation: CASSVSQGVLETQYF.

Concerning this clonotype itself: One junction end does not reproduce the germline sequence, and a read error may be involved. This sequence joins TRBV2 and TRBJ2-7, with 11 bases fitting TRBD2. CDR1 and CDR2 (germline): SNHLY, FYNNEI. The CDR3 spans 16 residues. CDR3 DNA sequence: TGTGCCATCAGTGTGGGACTAGCGGAGGCAACCTACGAGCAGTACTTC. The encoded protein is CAISVGLAEATYEQYF.

This clonotype was recorded at least ten times. The V and J genes are TRBV15 and TRBJ2-7; 12 bases map to TRBD1. The CDR3 totals 15 residues. Germline V gene data show CDR1 as LNHNV and CDR2 as YYDKDF (reference sequence). V was clipped by 8 bases and J by 6 bases; unmatched bases: 11. CDR3 in amino acids: CATRPPGQGAGEQYF. As DNA, the CDR3 is TGTGCCACCCGACCACCGGGACAGGGGGCGGGCGAGCAGTACTTC.

This clonotype has a single count. The J gene is TRBJ1-1, the V gene TRBV10-3, with TRBD1 matching 11 bases. The CDR3 runs 16 residues. After removal of 6 bases from V and 1 base from J, the junction contained 7 bases not matched to a gene. Germline V lookup: CDR1 ENHRY, CDR2 SYGVKD. This CDR3 is CAIRPGTGGRNTEAFF. The CDR3 nucleotides read TGTGCCATCAGACCCGGGACAGGGGGTAGGAACACTGAAGCTTTCTTT.

This clonotype was seen more than once but under ten times. The J gene is TRBJ2-2, the V gene TRBV9; unclear D gene. CDR1 and CDR2 from the germline V gene are SGDLS and YYNGEE. Trimming cost V 3 bases and J 3 bases, with 9 bases left between them. The CDR3 spans 14 residues. The CDR3 DNA reads as TGTGCCAGCAGCGCCCAGGTTTACACCGGGGAGCTGTTTTTT. As protein: CASSAQVYTGELFF.

This rearrangement joins TRBV24-1 to TRBJ2-5; D uncertain. TRBJ2-1 explains the end of the DNA better; the J call may be wrong. The CDR3 totals 12 residues. Germline values: CDR1 KGHDR, CDR2 SFDVKD. In nucleotides, the CDR3 is TGTGCCACCCGCGGCAACTACAATGAGCAGTTCTTC. Translating it yields CATRGNYNEQFF.

With regard to this clonotype: The final CDR3 position lacks the conserved phenylalanine or tryptophan, pointing to a likely read error. The limits of the CDR3 on the DNA are not certain, so only TCRdb's listed CDR3 is given. The chain has TRBV15 and TRBJ2-5. CDR1 and CDR2 (germline): LNHNV, YYDKDF (reference sequence). With termini counted, the CDR3 has 9 amino acids. The CDR3 loop reads CATSREEDV.

The V gene is TRBV7-2, the J gene TRBJ1-5; perhaps TRBD1 as D (6 bases). Trimming removed 11 bases at V and 4 bases at J, with 9 bases between. The CDR3 consists of 11 residues. Germline lookup yields CDR1 SGHTA and CDR2 FQGNSA. The CDR3 loop is CARGQNQPQHF. The DNA of the CDR3 is TGTGCCCGCGGACAGAATCAGCCCCAGCATTTT.

A word on this clonotype: This likely comes from a read error, as the CDR3 has no conserved phenylalanine or tryptophan at its end. The DNA is left out, because the CDR3 cannot be placed on it with certainty; the CDR3 is given as TCRdb lists it. V is TRBV29-1 and J is TRBJ1-4. A total of 9 residues make up the CDR3, ends included. Germline V gene sequence: CDR1 SQVTM, CDR2 ANQGSEA. CDR3 amino acids: CSVEFGSGS.

The chain has TRBV6-2 or TRBV6-3 and TRBJ1-2; 8 bases are shared with TRBD1. The CDR3 totals 13 residues. V gave up 2 bases and J gave up 6 bases; unmatched junction bases: 2. Germline loops: CDR1 MNHEY, CDR2 SVGEGT. The chain's CDR3 is CASSYQGANGYTF. The CDR3 nucleotides are TGTGCCAGCAGTTACCAGGGGGCCAATGGCTACACCTTC.

This clonotype was seen at least ten times. The chain is built from TRBV7-8 and TRBJ2-5, with 10 bases aligning to TRBD1. The CDR3 extends over 15 amino acids. Per the germline V gene, CDR1 is SGHVS and CDR2 is FQNEAQ. The V and J ends lost 5 bases and 0 bases, in that order; junction bases with no gene match: 3. The CDR3 region is CASSGQGVDQETQYF. In DNA form, the CDR3 reads TGTGCCAGCAGCGGACAGGGGGTAGACCAAGAGACCCAGTACTTC.

This chain uses TRBV7-2 with TRBJ2-5; D perhaps matches TRBD2 (5 bases). The better agreement between TRBJ2-1 and the DNA end casts doubt on the J call. The germline V gene has CDR1 SGHTA and CDR2 FQGNSA. The CDR3 sequence is 12 residues long. In DNA, the CDR3 is TGTGCCAGCGGGAGTCGGACCAATGAGCAGTTCTTC. Translated, it gives CASGSRTNEQFF.

This clonotype was seen more than once but under ten times. The V call is TRBV10-3, the J call TRBJ2-7; D is undetermined. This CDR3 region has 11 residues. V dropped 11 bases and J dropped 5 bases, with 13 bases sitting between them. CDR1 and CDR2 from the germline V gene are ENHRY and SYGVKD. CDR3 nucleotides: TGTGCCTCCAGCCAATTCAACGAGCAGTACTTC. Protein: CASSQFNEQYF.

Note on this clonotype: A read error may be the cause here, since a much bigger clone is one base away. The chain recombines TRBV9 with TRBJ2-5; no reliable D call. The germline V gene has CDR1 SGDLS and CDR2 YYNGEE. The CDR3 has 15 amino acids. The ends were cut back, 3 bases at V and 3 bases at J, with 15 bases in the middle. The CDR3, as DNA: TGTGCCAGCAGCGCCTACGCCGGGCCTAAAGAGACCCAGTACTTC. It yields the protein CASSAYAGPKETQYF. The variable domain in full, completed from reference TRBV9 and TRBJ2-5, reads DSGVTQTPKHLITATGQRVTLRCSPRSGDLSVYWYQQSLDQGLQFLIQYYNGEERAKGNILERFSAQQFPDLHSELNLSSLELGDSALYFCASSAYAGPKETQYFGPGTRLLVL.

The rearrangement joins TRBV7-2 to TRBJ1-6, with TRBD1 matching over 8 bases. The V segment lost 1 base and the J segment 2 bases; nucleotides outside the gene matches: 7. The CDR3 is 18 amino acids. Germline V gene data show CDR1 as SGHTA and CDR2 as FQGNSA. Here the CDR3 DNA reads TGTGCCAGCAGCTTAGTGGGGGGGACAGGCACCTATAATTCACCCCTCCACTTT. Residues: CASSLVGGTGTYNSPLHF.

This clonotype was detected many times. This chain links TRBV10-3 with TRBJ2-5, with TRBD1 matching over 7 bases. The germline V gene has CDR1 ENHRY and CDR2 SYGVKD. With V trimmed by 6 bases and J by 0 bases, 4 bases remained unmatched. The CDR3 is made up of 14 amino acids. The CDR3 here is CAIRATGDQETQYF. The CDR3 bases are TGTGCCATCAGGGCAACAGGGGACCAAGAGACCCAGTACTTC.

Only a few counts were recorded for this clonotype. The chain carries TRBV9 and TRBJ2-5; TRBD2 aligns across 10 bases. V dropped 4 bases and J dropped 4; count of bases not matched to a gene: 10. Germline V lookup: CDR1 SGDLS, CDR2 YYNGEE. The CDR3 contains 16 residues. The CDR3 DNA reads TGTGCCAGCAGCCAAGACGGGAGCGGGAGGGGAGAGACCCAGTACTTC. It yields the protein CASSQDGSGRGETQYF.